The table lists the clone carrying this T cell receptor (beta chain) with many counts. The same CDR3 also results from other DNA sequences found in this sample. The sample is drawn from a study of blood T cell repertoires in COVID-19. Overall study: T cells, B-cell-depleted T cells, or PBMCs supplied cDNA or gDNA.

Germline CDR1 is MDHEN and CDR2 is SYDVKM. The V end was cut by 7 bases, the J end by 0 bases, with 7 bases between. The CDR3 sequence is 14 residues long. TCRdb's table, derived via immunoSEQ multiplex PCR, lists solely in-frame clones and lacks some. The sample carries 180,000 or so clones, 82% recorded once. The V and J genes are TRBV28 and TRBJ2-6, with no clear D. Sequencing was carried out using peripheral blood. The sequence derives from a human donor with acute or convalescent COVID-19. The donor label of this sample is uncertain. CDR3 bases: TGTGCCAGCACCCCGCGCTCTGGGGCCAACGTCCTGACTTTC. It codes for CASTPRSGANVLTF.